This entry is about one T cell receptor (beta chain). Its specificity is not known. Germline V gene sequence: CDR1 SGHKS, CDR2 YYEKEE (reference sequence). The CDR3 sequence is 14 residues long. Trimming removed 0 bases at V and 3 bases at J, with 9 bases between. The data were taken from a study of T-cell memory formation after mild COVID-19. Study details: Each donor largely had its own TCR clusters.

Regarding the study as a whole: A balance of CD4 and CD8 characterized clones contracting day 15 to 85, whereas later expanders leaned CD4+. Contracting CD4+ clones sat mainly in CM and EM; CD8+ in EMRA. Some clones that responded turned up in pre-infection memory, which suggests that cross-reactive memory joined in.

TCRdb redid the calling of the 5' RACE reads with MiXCR, one entry per CDR3 protein. The table records under 550,000 distinct CDR3 sequences, about 18% of them present only once. The gene calls are TRBV5-5 and TRBJ1-1; D is perhaps TRBD1 (5 bases). The sequenced sample was PBMCs or a T cell subset sorted from them (not recorded which). This receptor was identified in an adult woman who had mild COVID-19 (a few samples of this study predate the infection). Cell type and time point are not known. CDR3 residues: CASSLGAGHTEAFF. Here the CDR3 DNA reads TGTGCCAGCAGCTTGGGAGCAGGGCACACTGAAGCTTTCTTT.